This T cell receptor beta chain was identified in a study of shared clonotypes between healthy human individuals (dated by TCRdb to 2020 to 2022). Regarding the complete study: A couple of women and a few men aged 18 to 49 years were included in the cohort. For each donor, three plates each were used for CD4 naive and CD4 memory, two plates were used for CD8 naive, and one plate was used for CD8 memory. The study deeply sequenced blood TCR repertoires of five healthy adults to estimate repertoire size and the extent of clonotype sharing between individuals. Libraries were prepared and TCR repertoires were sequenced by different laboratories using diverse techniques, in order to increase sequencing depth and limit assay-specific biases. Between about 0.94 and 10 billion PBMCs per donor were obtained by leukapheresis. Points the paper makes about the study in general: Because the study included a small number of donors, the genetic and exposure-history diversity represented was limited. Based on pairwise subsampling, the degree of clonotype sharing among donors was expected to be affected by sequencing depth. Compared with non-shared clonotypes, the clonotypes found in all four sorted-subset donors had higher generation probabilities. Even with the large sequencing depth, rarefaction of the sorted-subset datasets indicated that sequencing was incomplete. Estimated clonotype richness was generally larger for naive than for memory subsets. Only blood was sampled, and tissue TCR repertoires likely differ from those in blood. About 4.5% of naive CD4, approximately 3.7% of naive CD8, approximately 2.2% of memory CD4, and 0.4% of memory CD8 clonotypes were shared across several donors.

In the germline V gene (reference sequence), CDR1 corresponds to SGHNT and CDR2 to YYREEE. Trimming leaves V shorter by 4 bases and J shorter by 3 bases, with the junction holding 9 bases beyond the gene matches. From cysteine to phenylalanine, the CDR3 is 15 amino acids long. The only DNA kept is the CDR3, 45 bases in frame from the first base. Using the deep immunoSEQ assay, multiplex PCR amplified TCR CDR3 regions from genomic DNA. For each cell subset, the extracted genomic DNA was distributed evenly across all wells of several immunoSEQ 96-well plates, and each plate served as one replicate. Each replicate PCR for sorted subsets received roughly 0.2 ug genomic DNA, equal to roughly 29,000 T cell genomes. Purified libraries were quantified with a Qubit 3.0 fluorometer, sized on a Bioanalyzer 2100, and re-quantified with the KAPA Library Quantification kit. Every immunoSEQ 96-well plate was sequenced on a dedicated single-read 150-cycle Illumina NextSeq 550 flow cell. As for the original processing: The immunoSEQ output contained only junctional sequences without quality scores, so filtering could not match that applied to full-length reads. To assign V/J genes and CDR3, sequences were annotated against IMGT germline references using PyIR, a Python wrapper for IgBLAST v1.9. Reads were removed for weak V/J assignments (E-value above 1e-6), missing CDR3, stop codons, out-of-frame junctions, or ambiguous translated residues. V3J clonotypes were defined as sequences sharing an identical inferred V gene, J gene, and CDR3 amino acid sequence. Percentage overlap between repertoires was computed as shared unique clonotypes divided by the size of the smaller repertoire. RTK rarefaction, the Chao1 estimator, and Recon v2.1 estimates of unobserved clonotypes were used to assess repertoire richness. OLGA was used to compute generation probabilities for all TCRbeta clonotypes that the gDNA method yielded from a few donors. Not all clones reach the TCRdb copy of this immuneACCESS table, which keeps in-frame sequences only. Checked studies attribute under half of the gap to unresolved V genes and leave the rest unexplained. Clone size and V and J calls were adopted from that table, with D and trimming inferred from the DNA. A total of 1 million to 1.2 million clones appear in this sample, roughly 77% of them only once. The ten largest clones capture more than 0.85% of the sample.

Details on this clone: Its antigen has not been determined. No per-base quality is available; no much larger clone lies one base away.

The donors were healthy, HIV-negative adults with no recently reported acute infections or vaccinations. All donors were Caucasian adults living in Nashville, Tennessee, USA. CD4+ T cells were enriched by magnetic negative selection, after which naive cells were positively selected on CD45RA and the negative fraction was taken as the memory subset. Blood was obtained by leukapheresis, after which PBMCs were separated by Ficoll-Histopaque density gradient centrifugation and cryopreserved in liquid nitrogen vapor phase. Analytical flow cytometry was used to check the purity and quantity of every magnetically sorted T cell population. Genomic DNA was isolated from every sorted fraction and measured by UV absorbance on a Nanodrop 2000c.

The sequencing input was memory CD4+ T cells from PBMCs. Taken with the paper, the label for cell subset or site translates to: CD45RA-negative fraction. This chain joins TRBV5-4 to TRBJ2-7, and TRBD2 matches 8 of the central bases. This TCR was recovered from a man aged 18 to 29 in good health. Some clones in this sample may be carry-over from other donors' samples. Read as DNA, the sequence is TGTGCCAGCAGCAGCCTGGCGGGAGGTCTCTACGAGCAGTACTTC. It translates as CASSSLAGGLYEQYF.